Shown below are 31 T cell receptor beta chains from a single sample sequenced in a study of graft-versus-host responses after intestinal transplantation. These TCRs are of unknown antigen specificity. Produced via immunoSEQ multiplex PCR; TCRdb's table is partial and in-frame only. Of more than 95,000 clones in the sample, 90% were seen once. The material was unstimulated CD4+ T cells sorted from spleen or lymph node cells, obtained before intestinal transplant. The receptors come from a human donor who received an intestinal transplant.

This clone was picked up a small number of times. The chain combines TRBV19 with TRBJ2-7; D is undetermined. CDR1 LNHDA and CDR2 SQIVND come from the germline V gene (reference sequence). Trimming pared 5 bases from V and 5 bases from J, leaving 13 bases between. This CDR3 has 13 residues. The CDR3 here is CASSALSFHEQYF. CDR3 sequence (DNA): TGTGCCAGTAGTGCCCTTAGCTTCCACGAGCAGTACTTC. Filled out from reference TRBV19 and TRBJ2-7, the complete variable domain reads DGGITQSPKYLFRKEGQNVTLSCEQNLNHDAMYWYRQDPGQGLRLIYYSQIVNDFQKGDIAEGYSVSREKKESFPLTVTSAQKNPTAFYLCASSALSFHEQYFGPGTRLTVT.

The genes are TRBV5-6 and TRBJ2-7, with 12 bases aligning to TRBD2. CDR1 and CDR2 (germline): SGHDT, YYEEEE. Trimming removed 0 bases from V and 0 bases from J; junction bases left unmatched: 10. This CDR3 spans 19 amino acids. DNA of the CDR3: TGTGCCAGCAGCTTGGGAGAGGGACTAGCGGGCACAAGCTCCTACGAGCAGTACTTC. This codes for CASSLGEGLAGTSSYEQYF.

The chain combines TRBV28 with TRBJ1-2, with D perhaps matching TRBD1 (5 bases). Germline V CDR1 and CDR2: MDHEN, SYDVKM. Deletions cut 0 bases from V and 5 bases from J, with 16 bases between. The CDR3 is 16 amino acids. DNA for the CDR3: TGTGCCAGCAGTTTATGGGACACCGCCTTTTCATATGGCTACACCTTC. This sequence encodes CASSLWDTAFSYGYTF.

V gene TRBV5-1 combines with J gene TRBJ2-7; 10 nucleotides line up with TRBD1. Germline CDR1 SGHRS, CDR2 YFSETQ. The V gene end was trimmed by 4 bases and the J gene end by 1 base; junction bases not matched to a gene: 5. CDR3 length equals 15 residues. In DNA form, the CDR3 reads TGCGCCAGCAGCCAACCGGGACAGGGGTCCTACGAGCAGTACTTC. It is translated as CASSQPGQGSYEQYF.

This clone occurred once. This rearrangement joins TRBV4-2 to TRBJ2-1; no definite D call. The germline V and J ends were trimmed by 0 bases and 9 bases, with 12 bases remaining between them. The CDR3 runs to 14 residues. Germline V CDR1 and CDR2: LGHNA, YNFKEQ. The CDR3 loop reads CASSQESLIGEQFF. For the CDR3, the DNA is TGTGCCAGCAGCCAAGAGTCTTTAATCGGTGAGCAGTTCTTC.

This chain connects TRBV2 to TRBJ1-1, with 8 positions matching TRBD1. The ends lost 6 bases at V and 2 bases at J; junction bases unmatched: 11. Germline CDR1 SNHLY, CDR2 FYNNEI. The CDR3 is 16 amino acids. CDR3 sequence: CASSERGTGGNTEAFF. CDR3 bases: TGTGCCAGCAGCGAGAGGGGGACAGGCGGAAACACTGAAGCTTTCTTT.

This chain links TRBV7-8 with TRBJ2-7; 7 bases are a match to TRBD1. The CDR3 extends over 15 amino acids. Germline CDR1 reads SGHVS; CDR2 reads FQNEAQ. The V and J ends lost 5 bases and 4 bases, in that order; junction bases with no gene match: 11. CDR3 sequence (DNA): TGTGCCAGCAGCCGTCTCCAGGGGGTAGGGTACGAGCAGTACTTC. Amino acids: CASSRLQGVGYEQYF.

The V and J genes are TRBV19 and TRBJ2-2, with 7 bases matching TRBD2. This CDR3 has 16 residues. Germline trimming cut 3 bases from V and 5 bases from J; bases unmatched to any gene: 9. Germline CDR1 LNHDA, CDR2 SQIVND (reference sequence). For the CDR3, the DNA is TGTGCCAGTAGTATCGGGGACTATCCTAAAACCGGGGAGCTGTTTTTT. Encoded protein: CASSIGDYPKTGELFF.

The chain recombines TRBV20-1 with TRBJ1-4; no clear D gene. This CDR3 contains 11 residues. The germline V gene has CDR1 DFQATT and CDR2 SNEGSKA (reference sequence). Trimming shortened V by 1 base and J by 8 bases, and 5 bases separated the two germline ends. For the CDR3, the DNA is TGCAGTGCTAGAGGGCAGGAAAAACTGTTTTTT. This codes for CSARGQEKLFF.

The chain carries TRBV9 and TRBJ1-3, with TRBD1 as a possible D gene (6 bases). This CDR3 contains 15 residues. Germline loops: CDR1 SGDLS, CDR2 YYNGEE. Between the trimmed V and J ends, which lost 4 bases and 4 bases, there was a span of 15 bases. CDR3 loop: CASSPPGGPGNTIYF. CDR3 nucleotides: TGTGCCAGCAGCCCCCCCGGGGGGCCGGGAAACACCATATATTTT.

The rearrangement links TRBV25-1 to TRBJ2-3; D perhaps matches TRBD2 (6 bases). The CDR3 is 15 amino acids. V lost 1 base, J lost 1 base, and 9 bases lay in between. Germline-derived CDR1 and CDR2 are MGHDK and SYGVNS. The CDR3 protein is CASSEFTGGTDTQYF. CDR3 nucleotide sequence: TGTGCCAGCAGTGAATTCACGGGAGGCACAGATACGCAGTATTTT. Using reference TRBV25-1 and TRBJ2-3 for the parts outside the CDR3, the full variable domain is EADIYQTPRYLVIGTGKKITLECSQTMGHDKMYWYQQDPGMELHLIHYSYGVNSTEKGDLSSESTVSRIRTEHFPLTLESARPSHTSQYLCASSEFTGGTDTQYFGPGTRLTVL.

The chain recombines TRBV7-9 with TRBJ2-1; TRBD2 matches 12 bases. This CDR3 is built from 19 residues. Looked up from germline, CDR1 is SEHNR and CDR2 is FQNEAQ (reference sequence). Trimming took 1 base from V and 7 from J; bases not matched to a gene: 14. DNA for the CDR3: TGTGCCAGCAGCTTAGTAACGTCGACTAGCGGGGGAGGAGGGAATGAGCAGTTCTTC. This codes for CASSLVTSTSGGGGNEQFF.

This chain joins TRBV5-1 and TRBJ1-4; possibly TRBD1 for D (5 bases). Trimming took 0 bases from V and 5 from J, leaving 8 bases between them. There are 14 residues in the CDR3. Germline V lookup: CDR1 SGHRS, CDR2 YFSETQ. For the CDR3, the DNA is TGCGCCAGCAGCTTGGGCGACAGCAATGAAAAACTGTTTTTT. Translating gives CASSLGDSNEKLFF.

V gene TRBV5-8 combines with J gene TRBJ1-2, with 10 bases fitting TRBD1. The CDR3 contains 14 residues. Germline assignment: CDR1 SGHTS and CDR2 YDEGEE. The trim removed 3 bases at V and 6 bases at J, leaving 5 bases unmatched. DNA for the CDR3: TGTGCCAGCAGCTGGGGACAGGGGCTCGATGGCTACACCTTC. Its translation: CASSWGQGLDGYTF.

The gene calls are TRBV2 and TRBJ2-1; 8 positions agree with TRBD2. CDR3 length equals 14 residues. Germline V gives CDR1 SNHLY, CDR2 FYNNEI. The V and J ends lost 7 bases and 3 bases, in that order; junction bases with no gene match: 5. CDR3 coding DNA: TGTGCCAGCAATACGGCGGGGGGCTACAATGAGCAGTTCTTC. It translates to CASNTAGGYNEQFF.

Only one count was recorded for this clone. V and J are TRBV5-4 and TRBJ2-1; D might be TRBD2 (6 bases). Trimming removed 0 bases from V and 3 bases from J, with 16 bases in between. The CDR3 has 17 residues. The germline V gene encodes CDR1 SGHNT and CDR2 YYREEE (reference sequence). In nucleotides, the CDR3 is TGTGCCAGCAGCTTGGTAAATGCGGGAAAGGTCTACAATGAGCAGTTCTTC. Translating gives CASSLVNAGKVYNEQFF.

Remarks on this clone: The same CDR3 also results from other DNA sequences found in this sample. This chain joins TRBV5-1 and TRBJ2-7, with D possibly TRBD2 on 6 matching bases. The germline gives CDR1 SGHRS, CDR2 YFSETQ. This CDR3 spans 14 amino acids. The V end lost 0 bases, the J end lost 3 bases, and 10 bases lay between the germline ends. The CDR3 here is CASSLAGGFYEQYF. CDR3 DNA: TGCGCCAGCAGCTTGGCCGGGGGTTTCTACGAGCAGTACTTC.

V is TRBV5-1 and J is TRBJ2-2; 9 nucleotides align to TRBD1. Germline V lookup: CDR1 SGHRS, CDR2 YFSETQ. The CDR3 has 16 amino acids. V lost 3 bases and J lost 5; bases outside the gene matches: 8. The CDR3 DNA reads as TGCGCCAGCAGCTCCCCGACAGGGGGAATAACCGGGGAGCTGTTTTTT. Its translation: CASSSPTGGITGELFF.

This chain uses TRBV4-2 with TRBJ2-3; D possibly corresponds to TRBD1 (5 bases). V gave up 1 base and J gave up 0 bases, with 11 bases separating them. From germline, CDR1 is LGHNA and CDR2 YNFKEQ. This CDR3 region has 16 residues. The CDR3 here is CASSQASQGSTDTQYF. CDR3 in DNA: TGTGCCAGCAGCCAAGCAAGTCAGGGTAGCACAGATACGCAGTATTTT.

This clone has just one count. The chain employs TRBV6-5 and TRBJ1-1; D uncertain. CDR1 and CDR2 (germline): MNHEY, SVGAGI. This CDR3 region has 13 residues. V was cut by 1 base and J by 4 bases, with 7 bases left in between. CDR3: CASSYFGFTEAFF. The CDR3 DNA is TGTGCCAGCAGTTACTTCGGGTTCACTGAAGCTTTCTTT.

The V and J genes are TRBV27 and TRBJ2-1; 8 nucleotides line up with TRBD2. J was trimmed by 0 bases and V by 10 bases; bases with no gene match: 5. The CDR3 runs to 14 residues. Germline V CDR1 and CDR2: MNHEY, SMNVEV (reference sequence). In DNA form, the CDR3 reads TGTGCCACCCAGCGGGGGATCTCCTACAATGAGCAGTTCTTC. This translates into CATQRGISYNEQFF.

CDR3 loop: CASSARQGKENSPLHF. CDR3 coding DNA: TGTGCCAGCTCAGCCCGACAGGGAAAGGAAAATTCACCCCTCCACTTT. The chain has TRBV18 and TRBJ1-6; 7 bases line up with TRBD1. V shed 5 bases, J shed 7 bases, and the junction held 11 bases outside the gene matches. Germline values: CDR1 KGHSH, CDR2 LQKENI. This CDR3 is built from 16 residues.

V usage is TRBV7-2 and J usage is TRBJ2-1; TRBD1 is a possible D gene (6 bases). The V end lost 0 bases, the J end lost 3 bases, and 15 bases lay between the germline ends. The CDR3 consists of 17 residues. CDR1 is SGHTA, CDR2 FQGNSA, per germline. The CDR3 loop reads CASSLALGTSFYNEQFF. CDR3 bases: TGTGCCAGCAGCTTAGCGCTCGGGACAAGCTTCTACAATGAGCAGTTCTTC.

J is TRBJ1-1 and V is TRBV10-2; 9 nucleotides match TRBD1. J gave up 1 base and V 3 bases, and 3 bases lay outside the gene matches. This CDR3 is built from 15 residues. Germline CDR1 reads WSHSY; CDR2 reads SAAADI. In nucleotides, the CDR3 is TGCGCCAGCAGTGACCCGGGACAGGGGAACACTGAAGCTTTCTTT. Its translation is CASSDPGQGNTEAFF.

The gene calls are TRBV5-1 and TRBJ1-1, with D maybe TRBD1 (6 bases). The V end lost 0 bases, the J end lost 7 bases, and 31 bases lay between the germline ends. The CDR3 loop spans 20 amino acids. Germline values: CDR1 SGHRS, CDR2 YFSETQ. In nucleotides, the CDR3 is TGCGCCAGCAGCTTGGCGGCGGGGGCAGGGCGGCGGAGTACGGGGGGTGAAGCTTTCTTT. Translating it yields CASSLAAGAGRRSTGGEAFF.

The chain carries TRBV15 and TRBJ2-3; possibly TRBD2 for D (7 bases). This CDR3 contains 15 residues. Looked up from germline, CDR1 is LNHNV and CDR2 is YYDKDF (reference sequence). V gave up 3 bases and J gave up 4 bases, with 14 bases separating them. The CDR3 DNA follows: TGTGCCACCAGCAGGGGGGGGCCGACGGCAGATACGCAGTATTTT. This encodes CATSRGGPTADTQYF.

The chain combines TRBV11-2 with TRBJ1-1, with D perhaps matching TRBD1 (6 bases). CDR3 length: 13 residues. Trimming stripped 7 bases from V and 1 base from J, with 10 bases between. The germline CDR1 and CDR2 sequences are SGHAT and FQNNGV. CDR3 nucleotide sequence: TGTGCCAGCAAGGACAGCTCGAACACTGAAGCTTTCTTT. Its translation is CASKDSSNTEAFF.

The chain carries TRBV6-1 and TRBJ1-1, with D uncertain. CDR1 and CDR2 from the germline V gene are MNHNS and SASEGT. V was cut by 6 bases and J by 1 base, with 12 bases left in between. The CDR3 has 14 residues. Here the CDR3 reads CASSRPGGNTEAFF. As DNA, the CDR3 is TGTGCCAGCAGCCGCCCAGGAGGGAACACTGAAGCTTTCTTT.

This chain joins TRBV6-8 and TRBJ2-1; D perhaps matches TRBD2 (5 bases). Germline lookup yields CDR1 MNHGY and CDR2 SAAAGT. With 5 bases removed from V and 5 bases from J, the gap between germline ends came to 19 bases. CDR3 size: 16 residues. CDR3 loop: CASSLGRRVIHNEQFF. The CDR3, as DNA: TGTGCCAGCAGTCTAGGTAGGCGGGTTATCCACAATGAGCAGTTCTTC.

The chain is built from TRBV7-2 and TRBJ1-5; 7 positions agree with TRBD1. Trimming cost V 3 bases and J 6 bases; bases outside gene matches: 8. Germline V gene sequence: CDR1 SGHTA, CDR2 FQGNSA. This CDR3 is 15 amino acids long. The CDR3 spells CASSFTGAGGQPQHF. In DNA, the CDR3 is TGTGCCAGCAGCTTTACAGGGGCAGGGGGTCAGCCCCAGCATTTT.

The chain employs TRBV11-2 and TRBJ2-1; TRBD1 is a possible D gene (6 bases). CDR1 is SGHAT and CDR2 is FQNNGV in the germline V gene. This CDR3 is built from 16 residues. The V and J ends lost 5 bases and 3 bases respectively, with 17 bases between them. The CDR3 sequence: CASSQPYRDLYNEQFF. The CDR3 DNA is TGTGCCAGCAGCCAGCCTTACAGGGACCTCTACAATGAGCAGTTCTTC.